What follows are 5 T cell receptor beta chains derived from one specimen sequenced in a study of T-cell reconstitution after alpha-beta-depleted transplantation in children (dated by TCRdb to between 2015 and 2016). The intended sense of this specimen's treatment or condition label: allogeneic hematopoietic cell transplantation with graft depleted of TCRalphabeta T cells and CD19 B cells. Preparation of the library involved PCR. TCRdb lists the instrument as Illumina HiSeq 2500. Molecular barcoding was employed in the preparation of TCR libraries, with unique molecular identifiers being used to normalize TCRbeta repertoire quantification. TCRdb ran its own pipeline on the public reads, namely fastp trimming at Q25 and MiXCR clone calling, and kept in-frame beta chains. Under each unique CDR3 protein, matching rows form one entry showing the most common genes and DNA. The sample yields 95,000 to 150,000 distinct CDR3 sequences; about 21% were counted once. 10% to 13% of the sample goes to the ten largest clones.

The specimen was PBMCs, mostly from graft donor cells, collected 180 days after TCRalphabeta/CD19-depleted stem cell transplant. The receptors were sampled from a male patient under 10 years old who had a stem cell transplant for chronic granulomatous disease, so the T cells may come from the graft donor.

There are many counts of this clonotype. V and J are TRBV15 and TRBJ2-2; D is ambiguous. The CDR3 has 17 amino acids. The germline gives CDR1 LNHNV, CDR2 YYDKDF (reference sequence). V lost 0 bases and J 0 bases, leaving 11 bases between the germline ends. CDR3 region: CATSRDQLAANTGELFF. CDR3 sequence (DNA): TGTGCCACCAGCAGAGATCAGCTGGCGGCGAACACCGGGGAGCTGTTTTTT.

This clonotype was observed a few times. The V gene is TRBV10-3, the J gene TRBJ1-4, with no clear D. The V gene's germline CDR1 is ENHRY and CDR2 SYGVKD. The CDR3 spans 17 residues. Trimming took off 2 bases at V and 0 bases at J, with 13 bases between the two ends. The CDR3 nucleotides read TGTGCCATCAGTGAGGTCCCAGCAAATCCAACTAATGAAAAACTGTTTTTT. Translated: CAISEVPANPTNEKLFF.

The V and J genes are TRBV12-3 or TRBV12-4 and TRBJ2-7; D is undetermined. There are 12 residues in the CDR3. Trimming pared 4 bases from V and 4 bases from J, leaving 8 bases between. The CDR3 loop is CASSSPGYEQYF. In DNA, the CDR3 is TGTGCCAGCAGTTCTCCCGGGTACGAGCAGTACTTC.

This chain uses TRBV5-6 with TRBJ2-7; no clear D. The CDR3 extends over 14 amino acids. Germline-derived CDR1 and CDR2 are SGHDT and YYEEEE. Trimming removed 0 bases from V and 3 bases from J, with 10 bases in between. CDR3 nucleotides: TGTGCCAGCAGCTTGGGACGATCTAACTACGAGCAGTACTTC. Translation gives CASSLGRSNYEQYF.

The chain has TRBV29-1 and TRBJ2-1; 13 bases are a match to TRBD2. V lost 3 bases to trimming and J lost 10 bases; unmatched junction nucleotides: 6. Germline V gene data show CDR1 as SQVTM and CDR2 as ANQGSEA. The CDR3 has 14 amino acids. The CDR3 protein is CSVDALAGGVEQFF. The CDR3 DNA reads as TGCAGCGTTGATGCACTAGCGGGAGGGGTAGAGCAGTTCTTC.